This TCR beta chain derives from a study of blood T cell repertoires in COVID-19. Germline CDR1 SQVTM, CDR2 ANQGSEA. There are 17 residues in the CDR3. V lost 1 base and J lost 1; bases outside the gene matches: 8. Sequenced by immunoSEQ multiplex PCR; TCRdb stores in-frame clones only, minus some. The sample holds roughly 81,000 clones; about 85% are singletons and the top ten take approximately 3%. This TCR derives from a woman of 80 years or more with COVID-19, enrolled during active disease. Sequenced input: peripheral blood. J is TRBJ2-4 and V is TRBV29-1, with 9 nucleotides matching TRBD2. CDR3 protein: CSVEGLAGEMAKNIQYF. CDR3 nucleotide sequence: TGCAGCGTTGAAGGGTTAGCGGGAGAAATGGCCAAAAACATTCAGTACTTC.